This T cell receptor (beta chain) is drawn from a study of T cell clonality in common variable immunodeficiency. Study-level points and caveats: TCRbeta clonality was increased in CVID versus healthy controls. Fewer deletions and N-nucleotide insertions were reportedly seen in common variable immunodeficiency TCR beta sequences. Fewer TCRbeta clones were shared among CVID subjects than controls.

This clone was picked up a small number of times. Its target is unknown. Possible read error: a much larger clone is one base away. The read ends 3 residues early relative to the CDR3; the germline J gene fills the gap. Equal genomic DNA amounts from CVID and control samples were sequenced. Profiled with immunoSEQ multiplex PCR; TCRdb holds only in-frame clones, not every one. This sample has roughly 58,000 clones, each found more than once. The CDR3 has 13 amino acids. CDR1 is LNHDA, CDR2 SQIVND, per germline (reference sequence). The TCR comes from a person aged 18 to 70 in good health. Sequencing was performed on peripheral blood mononuclear cells. This chain links TRBV19 with TRBJ2-2, with TRBD2 matching 7 bases. The covered CDR3 bases are TGTGCCAGCCTGGCGGGAGAGTCCAACGTG. Protein product: CASLAGESNV. In full, the CDR3 is CASLAGESNVLFF.